This T cell receptor (beta chain) comes out of a study of CD8 T cells in Susac syndrome. TCR beta was sequenced from blood CD8+ and CD4+ T cells. The study used healthy donors as controls matched for age and sex. Negative isolation was used for CD8+ and CD4+ T cells and FACS enrichment for TEMRA cells. With random hexamers, reverse transcription was performed on roughly 0.5 to 1 ug of RNA. The immunoSEQ assay covered 54 Vbeta and 13 Jbeta segments for CDR3. TCRdb reanalysed the immunoSEQ multiplex PCR reads using MiXCR and keeps one entry per CDR3 protein. The sample lists roughly 120,000 distinct CDR3 sequences; around 94% were seen once. The CDR3 sequence is 14 residues long. J was trimmed by 5 bases and V by 7 bases; bases with no gene match: 9. Per the germline V gene, CDR1 is MNHNY and CDR2 is SVGAGI (reference sequence).

The sample consisted of CD4+ T cells from PBMCs. V gene TRBV6-6 combines with J gene TRBJ2-5; 8 bases match TRBD2. This TCR came from a human donor in good health. CDR3: CASKAGGPGETQYF. The CDR3 DNA follows: TGTGCCAGCAAGGCGGGAGGCCCAGGGGAGACCCAGTACTTC.